The T cell receptor (beta chain) under discussion was sequenced for a study of blood T cell repertoires in COVID-19. Study-wide context: T cells, B-cell-depleted T cells, or PBMCs supplied cDNA or gDNA.

Germline loops: CDR1 SNHLY, CDR2 FYNNEI. The V segment lost 5 bases and the J segment 4 bases; nucleotides outside the gene matches: 5. The CDR3 is 14 residues long. Original analysis: For nucleated cells, counts were estimated from reference gene primer amplification. Libraries were prepared by immunoSEQ multiplex PCR; TCRdb keeps only in-frame clonotypes and omits some of them. V and J calls and clone size come straight from that table; D and trimming were deduced from the DNA. The sample has 45,000 to 65,000 clones, just under 90% seen once. The sequence came from a man at least 80 years old with active or convalescent COVID-19. The rearrangement joins TRBV2 to TRBJ1-5; 7 positions agree with TRBD1. The sequencing input was peripheral blood. CDR3 DNA: TGTGCCAGCAGTACGGGACAGCCTAATCAGCCCCAGCATTTT. Its protein is CASSTGQPNQPQHF.